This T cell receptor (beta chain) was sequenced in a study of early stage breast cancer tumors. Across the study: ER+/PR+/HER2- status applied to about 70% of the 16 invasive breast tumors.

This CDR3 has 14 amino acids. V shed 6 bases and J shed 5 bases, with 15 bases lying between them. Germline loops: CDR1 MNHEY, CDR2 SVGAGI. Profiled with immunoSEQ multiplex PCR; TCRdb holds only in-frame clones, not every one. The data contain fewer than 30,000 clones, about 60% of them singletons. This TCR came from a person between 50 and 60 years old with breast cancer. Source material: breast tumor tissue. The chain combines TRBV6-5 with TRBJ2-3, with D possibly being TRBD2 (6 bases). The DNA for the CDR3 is TGTGCCAGCAGAGTCGCGTCCGGGGGAGATACGCAGTATTTT. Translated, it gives CASRVASGGDTQYF.